The rows below give T cell receptor beta chains drawn from one sample of a study of cytomegalovirus exposure and HLA in healthy donors. Produced via immunoSEQ multiplex PCR; TCRdb's table is partial and in-frame only. Here the sample spans 130,000 to 150,000 clones, about 91% being singletons. The source material was PBMCs. Source of these receptors: a young woman in good health and CMV-seropositive. CDR3s include the opening cysteine and the closing phenylalanine or tryptophan. D genes are given only for firm matches. The size of a clone is reported for some rows only, either as once, few or many, or as a class for expanded clones.

v_gene	j_gene	abundance	d_gene	CDR3aa	CDR3nt
TRBV11-3	TRBJ2-7	.	.	CASSLVPSEQYF	TGTGCCAGCAGCTTAGTTCCCAGTGAGCAGTACTTC
TRBV6-1	TRBJ1-5	.	.	CASSEGTGIQPQHF	TGTGCCAGCAGTGAGGGCACAGGGATCCAGCCCCAGCATTTT
TRBV27	TRBJ1-4	.	TRBD1	CASSSQGARGEKLFF	TGTGCCAGCAGTTCCCAGGGGGCTCGTGGAGAAAAACTGTTTTTT
TRBV21-1	TRBJ1-1	.	.	CASSELQGRDTEAFF	TGTGCCAGCAGCGAATTACAGGGAAGAGACACTGAAGCTTTCTTT
TRBV7-8	TRBJ2-3	.	.	CASSLLLPGSRTDTQYF	TGTGCCAGCAGCTTACTTTTACCGGGGAGCCGCACAGATACGCAGTATTTT
TRBV28	TRBJ2-7	few	.	CASRAPVWTVDSYEQYF	TGTGCCAGCAGAGCTCCGGTTTGGACAGTTGACTCCTACGAGCAGTACTTC
TRBV28	TRBJ1-4	.	.	CASSSSIVEEKLFF	TGTGCCAGCAGTTCCTCGATTGTGGAGGAAAAACTGTTTTTT
TRBV29-1	TRBJ2-1	.	.	CSVEDPALKSSYNEQFF	TGCAGCGTTGAAGACCCCGCGCTAAAAAGCTCCTACAATGAGCAGTTCTTC
TRBV4-1	TRBJ1-5	.	.	CASSLEGVRSNQPQHF	TGCGCCAGCAGCCTCGAGGGGGTGAGGAGCAATCAGCCCCAGCATTTT
TRBV19	TRBJ2-1	.	TRBD2	CASSIAGGPYEQFF	TGTGCCAGTAGTATAGCGGGGGGGCCGTATGAGCAGTTCTTC
TRBV19	TRBJ2-3	.	TRBD1	CASSPGTGPDTQYF	TGTGCCAGTAGCCCCGGGACAGGGCCAGATACGCAGTATTTT